The entry that follows covers one T cell receptor beta chain sequence. Its antigen is not identified. This entry comes from a study of CXCR3-negative and CXCR3-positive naive CD8 T cells. Whole-study context: Overall TRB read output was 110 million to 150 million, and each library contained about 1.5 +/- 0.3 million reads.

Study-wide results and caveats: Diversity proved comparably high across both naive subsets and much lower in memory CD8+ cells. With respect to TRBV-TRBJ usage, naive CXCR3-negative and CXCR3-positive cells were similar; memory differed. The TRB CDR3s that CXCR3-positive naive cells carried were more hydrophobic than those of CXCR3-negative naive cells.

CDR3 length: 15 residues. Germline CDR1 reads MNHNY; CDR2 reads SVGAGI (reference sequence). TRB cDNA libraries were made by UMI-labeled 5' RACE. Reanalyzing the 5' RACE reads, TCRdb keeps one entry per CDR3 protein, without DNA. In total, the table holds about 63,000 distinct CDR3 sequences. This chain links TRBV6-6 with TRBJ2-5; TCRdb picks TRBD2, but there is no DNA to check that call. The sequencing input was naive CXCR3+ CD8+ T cells from blood. Sample subset: CD45RO-CCR7+CD27+CD95- naive CD8+ T cells expressing CXCR3 (TNR3+). This TCR came from a human donor in good health. Some clones in this sample may be carry-over from other donors' samples. The CDR3 loop reads CASTNEGLVTRAQYF.